These T cell receptor beta chains were read from a single sample in a study of shared clonotypes between healthy human individuals. The protocol was immunoSEQ multiplex PCR, while the TCRdb copy is restricted to in-frame clones and leaves out a portion. The sample holds 550,000 to 850,000 clones, approximately 79% seen once. Source material: memory CD4+ T cells sorted from blood. Every receptor here comes from a woman aged 25 to 39 in good health. CDR3s include the opening cysteine and the closing phenylalanine or tryptophan. Fields, in order: V gene, clone size, D gene, J gene, CDR3 length, CDR3 protein. A D gene is named only where the DNA matches it firmly. The size field is filled for only some rows; it gives once, few, many or a size class.

V gene: TRBV5-1
clone size: -
D gene: TRBD2
J gene: TRBJ2-5
CDR3 length: 16
CDR3 protein: CASSLDGTSGRETQYF

V gene: TRBV5-1
clone size: few
D gene: -
J gene: TRBJ1-1
CDR3 length: 14
CDR3 protein: CASSQGDGYTEAFF

V gene: TRBV5-1
clone size: few
D gene: -
J gene: TRBJ2-1
CDR3 length: 15
CDR3 protein: CASSLASASYNEQFF

V gene: TRBV25-1
clone size: -
D gene: -
J gene: TRBJ1-2
CDR3 length: 12
CDR3 protein: CASSWGGYGYTF

V gene: TRBV19
clone size: -
D gene: TRBD1
J gene: TRBJ2-3
CDR3 length: 15
CDR3 protein: CASSILGQDTDTQYF

V gene: TRBV5-4
clone size: -
D gene: -
J gene: TRBJ2-7
CDR3 length: 12
CDR3 protein: CASSLEENEQYF

V gene: TRBV28
clone size: once
D gene: TRBD1
J gene: TRBJ2-5
CDR3 length: 15
CDR3 protein: CASSSQGDRPETQYF

V gene: TRBV4-1
clone size: -
D gene: -
J gene: TRBJ2-5
CDR3 length: 14
CDR3 protein: CASSQIGGHETQYF

V gene: TRBV28
clone size: -
D gene: TRBD2
J gene: TRBJ2-7
CDR3 length: 13
CDR3 protein: CASSSGGSYEQYF

V gene: TRBV11-2
clone size: few
D gene: -
J gene: TRBJ2-1
CDR3 length: 13
CDR3 protein: CASSQGGGNEQFF

V gene: TRBV5-1
clone size: once
D gene: TRBD2
J gene: TRBJ2-1
CDR3 length: 16
CDR3 protein: CASSALLAGSYNEQFF

V gene: TRBV29-1
clone size: few
D gene: TRBD1
J gene: TRBJ2-2
CDR3 length: 16
CDR3 protein: CSVEGTGGWNTGELFF

V gene: TRBV27
clone size: -
D gene: -
J gene: TRBJ1-4
CDR3 length: 13
CDR3 protein: CASRGTGGEKLFF

V gene: TRBV4-1
clone size: -
D gene: -
J gene: TRBJ2-2
CDR3 length: 17
CDR3 protein: CASSQEGTGRNTGELFF

V gene: TRBV28
clone size: -
D gene: -
J gene: TRBJ1-4
CDR3 length: 12
CDR3 protein: CASSLTREKLFF

V gene: TRBV29-1
clone size: -
D gene: -
J gene: TRBJ2-1
CDR3 length: 12
CDR3 protein: CSARDGHNEQFF

V gene: TRBV5-4
clone size: -
D gene: -
J gene: TRBJ2-5
CDR3 length: 14
CDR3 protein: CASSRQGSSETQYF

V gene: TRBV30
clone size: -
D gene: -
J gene: TRBJ2-3
CDR3 length: 13
CDR3 protein: CAWSGGSSDTQYF

V gene: TRBV10-3
clone size: -
D gene: TRBD2
J gene: TRBJ2-3
CDR3 length: 17
CDR3 protein: CAVHGEVTSGRTDTQYF

V gene: TRBV28
clone size: -
D gene: TRBD1
J gene: TRBJ1-5
CDR3 length: 16
CDR3 protein: CASSLLLQGSNQPQHF

V gene: TRBV9
clone size: -
D gene: TRBD1
J gene: TRBJ1-4
CDR3 length: 14
CDR3 protein: CASSDRQGGEKLFF

V gene: TRBV6-1
clone size: once
D gene: -
J gene: TRBJ2-5
CDR3 length: 14
CDR3 protein: CASSALLASETQYF

V gene: TRBV7-2
clone size: -
D gene: -
J gene: TRBJ2-7
CDR3 length: 13
CDR3 protein: CASSPTAGREQYF

V gene: TRBV18
clone size: -
D gene: -
J gene: TRBJ1-2
CDR3 length: 14
CDR3 protein: CASSPGGELNGYTF

V gene: TRBV15
clone size: once
D gene: -
J gene: TRBJ1-2
CDR3 length: 15
CDR3 protein: CATSRAVWQGDGYTF